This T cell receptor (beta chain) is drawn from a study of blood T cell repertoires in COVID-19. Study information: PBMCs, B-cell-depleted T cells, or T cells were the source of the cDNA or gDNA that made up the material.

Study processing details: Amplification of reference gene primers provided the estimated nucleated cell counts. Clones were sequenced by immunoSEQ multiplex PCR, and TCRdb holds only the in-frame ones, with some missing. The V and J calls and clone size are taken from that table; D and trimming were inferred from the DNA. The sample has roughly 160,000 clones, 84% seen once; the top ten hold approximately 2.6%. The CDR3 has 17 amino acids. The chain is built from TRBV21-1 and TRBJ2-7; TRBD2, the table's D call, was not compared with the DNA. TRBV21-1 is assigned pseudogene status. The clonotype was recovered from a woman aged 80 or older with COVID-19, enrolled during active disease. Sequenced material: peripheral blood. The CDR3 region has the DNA TGTGCCAGCAGCAAAAATGCTAGCGGGAGGACCTCCTACGAGCAGTACTTC. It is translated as CASSKNASGRTSYEQYF.